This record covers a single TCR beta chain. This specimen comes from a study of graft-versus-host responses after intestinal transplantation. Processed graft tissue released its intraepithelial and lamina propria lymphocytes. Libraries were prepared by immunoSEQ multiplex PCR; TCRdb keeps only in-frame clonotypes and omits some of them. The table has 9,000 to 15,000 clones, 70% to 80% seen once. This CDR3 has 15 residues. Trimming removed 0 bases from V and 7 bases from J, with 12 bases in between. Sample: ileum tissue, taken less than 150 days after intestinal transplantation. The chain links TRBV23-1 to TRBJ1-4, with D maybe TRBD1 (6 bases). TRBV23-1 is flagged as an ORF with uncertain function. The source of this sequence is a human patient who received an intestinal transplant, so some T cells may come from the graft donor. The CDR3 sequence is CASSQSKVDSEKLFF. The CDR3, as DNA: TGCGCCAGCAGTCAATCTAAGGTGGACAGTGAAAAACTGTTTTTT.